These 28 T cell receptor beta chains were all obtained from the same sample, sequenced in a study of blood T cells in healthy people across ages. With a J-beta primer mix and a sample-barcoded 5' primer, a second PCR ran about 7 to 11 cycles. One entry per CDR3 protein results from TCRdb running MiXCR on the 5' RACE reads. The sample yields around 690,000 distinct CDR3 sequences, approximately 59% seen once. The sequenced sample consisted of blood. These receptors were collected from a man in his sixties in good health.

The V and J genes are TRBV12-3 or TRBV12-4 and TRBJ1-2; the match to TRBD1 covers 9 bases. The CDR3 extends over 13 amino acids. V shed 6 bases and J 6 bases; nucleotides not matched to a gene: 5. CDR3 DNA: TGTGCCAGCAGCCTACAGGGGGCCCATGGCTACACCTTC. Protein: CASSLQGAHGYTF.

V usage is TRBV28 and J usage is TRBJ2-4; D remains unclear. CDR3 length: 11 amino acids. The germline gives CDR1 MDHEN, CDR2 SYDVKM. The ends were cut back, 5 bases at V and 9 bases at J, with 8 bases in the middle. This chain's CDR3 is CASSQGFIQYF. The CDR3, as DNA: TGTGCCAGCAGTCAAGGTTTCATTCAGTACTTC.

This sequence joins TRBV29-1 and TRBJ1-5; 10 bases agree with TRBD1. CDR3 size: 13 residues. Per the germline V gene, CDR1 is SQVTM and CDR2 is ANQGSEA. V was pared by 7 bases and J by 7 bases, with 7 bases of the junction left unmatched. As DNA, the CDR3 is TGCAGCGCCGAGACAGGGGGCGACCAGCCCCAGCATTTT. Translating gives CSAETGGDQPQHF.

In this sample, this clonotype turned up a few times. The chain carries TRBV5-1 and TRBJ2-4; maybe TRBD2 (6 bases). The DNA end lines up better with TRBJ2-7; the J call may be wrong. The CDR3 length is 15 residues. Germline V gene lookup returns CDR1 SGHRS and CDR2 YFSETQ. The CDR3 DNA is TGCGCCAGCAGCTCCTTGGCGGGGAATACTTACGAGCAGTACTTC. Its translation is CASSSLAGNTYEQYF.

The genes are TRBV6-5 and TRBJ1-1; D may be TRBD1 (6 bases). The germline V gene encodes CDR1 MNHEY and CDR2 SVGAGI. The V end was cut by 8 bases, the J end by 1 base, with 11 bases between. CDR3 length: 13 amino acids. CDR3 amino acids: CASGRGTNTEAFF. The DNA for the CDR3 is TGTGCCAGCGGAAGGGGGACGAACACTGAAGCTTTCTTT.

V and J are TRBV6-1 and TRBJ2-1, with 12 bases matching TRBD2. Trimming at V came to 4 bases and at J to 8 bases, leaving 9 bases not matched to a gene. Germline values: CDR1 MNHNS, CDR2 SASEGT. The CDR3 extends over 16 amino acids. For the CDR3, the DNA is TGTGCCAGCAGTGTCGCGACTAGCGGGGGCGGGGATGAGCAGTTCTTC. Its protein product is CASSVATSGGGDEQFF.

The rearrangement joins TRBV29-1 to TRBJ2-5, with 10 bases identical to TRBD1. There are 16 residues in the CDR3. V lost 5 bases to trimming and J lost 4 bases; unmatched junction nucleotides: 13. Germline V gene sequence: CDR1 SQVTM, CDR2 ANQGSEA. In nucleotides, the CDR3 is TGCAGCGTTATACACGGCAGGACAGGGGGGAGAGAGACCCAGTACTTC. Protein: CSVIHGRTGGRETQYF.

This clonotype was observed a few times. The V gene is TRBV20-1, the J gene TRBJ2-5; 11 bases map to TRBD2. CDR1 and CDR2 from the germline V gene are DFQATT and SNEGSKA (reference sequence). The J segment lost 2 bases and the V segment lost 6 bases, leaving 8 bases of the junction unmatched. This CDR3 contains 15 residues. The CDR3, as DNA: TGCAGTGCCACGGTGGCTAGCGGGGGGCAAGAGACCCAGTACTTC. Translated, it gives CSATVASGGQETQYF.

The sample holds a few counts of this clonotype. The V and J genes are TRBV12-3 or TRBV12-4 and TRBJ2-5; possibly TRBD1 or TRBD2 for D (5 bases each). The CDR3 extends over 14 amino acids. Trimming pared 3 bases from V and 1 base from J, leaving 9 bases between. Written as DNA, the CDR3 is TGTGCCAGCAGTTTTAGGGGAGCCCAAGAGACCCAGTACTTC. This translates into CASSFRGAQETQYF.

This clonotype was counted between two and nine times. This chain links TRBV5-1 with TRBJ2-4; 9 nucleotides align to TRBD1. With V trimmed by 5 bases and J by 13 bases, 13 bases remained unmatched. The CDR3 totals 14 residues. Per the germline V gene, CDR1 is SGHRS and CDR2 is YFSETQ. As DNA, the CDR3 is TGCGCCAGCAGTCCGACAGGGGGGACAAGTGTGCAGTACTTC. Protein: CASSPTGGTSVQYF.

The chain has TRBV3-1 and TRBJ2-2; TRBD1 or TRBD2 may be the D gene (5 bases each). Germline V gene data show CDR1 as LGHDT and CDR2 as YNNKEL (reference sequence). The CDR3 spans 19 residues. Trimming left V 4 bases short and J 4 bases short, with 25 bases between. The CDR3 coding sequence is TGTGCCAGCAGCCCACGGAGGCCAGGGCTCCTCAGACTCACCGGGGAGCTGTTTTTT. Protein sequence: CASSPRRPGLLRLTGELFF.

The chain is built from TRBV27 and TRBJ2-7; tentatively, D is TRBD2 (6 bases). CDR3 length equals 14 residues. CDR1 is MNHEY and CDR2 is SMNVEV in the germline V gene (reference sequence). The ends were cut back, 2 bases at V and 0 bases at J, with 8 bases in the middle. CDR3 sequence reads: CASSLRENSYEQYF. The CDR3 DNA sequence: TGTGCCAGCAGTTTACGGGAGAACTCCTACGAGCAGTACTTC.

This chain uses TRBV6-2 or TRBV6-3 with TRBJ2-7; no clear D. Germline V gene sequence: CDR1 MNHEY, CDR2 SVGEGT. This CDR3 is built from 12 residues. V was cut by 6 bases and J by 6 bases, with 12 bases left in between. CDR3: CASRWELGEQYF. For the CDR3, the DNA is TGTGCCAGCAGGTGGGAACTGGGCGAGCAGTACTTC.

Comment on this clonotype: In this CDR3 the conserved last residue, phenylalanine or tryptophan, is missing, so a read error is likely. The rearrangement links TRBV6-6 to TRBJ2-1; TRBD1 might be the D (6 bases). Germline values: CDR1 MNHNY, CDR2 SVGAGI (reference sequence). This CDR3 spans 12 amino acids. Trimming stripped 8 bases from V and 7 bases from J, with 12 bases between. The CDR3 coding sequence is TGTGCCAGCGGGGGCGTTAGGAATGAGCAGTTCTCC. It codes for CASGGVRNEQFS.

The CDR3 nucleotides are TGTGCCAGCAGTCTGGGACTTCCCCTTCCAGAGACCCAGTACTTC. Translation: CASSLGLPLPETQYF. The chain couples TRBV6-6 to TRBJ2-5; D possibly corresponds to TRBD2 (6 bases). V lost 5 bases and J 4 bases, leaving 17 bases between the germline ends. CDR1 MNHNY and CDR2 SVGAGI come from the germline V gene (reference sequence). The CDR3 sequence is 15 residues long.

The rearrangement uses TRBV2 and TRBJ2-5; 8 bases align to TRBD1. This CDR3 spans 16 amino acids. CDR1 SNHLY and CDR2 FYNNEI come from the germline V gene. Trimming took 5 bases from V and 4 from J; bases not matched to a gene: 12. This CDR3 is CASSTPTLTGGETQYF. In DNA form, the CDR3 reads TGTGCCAGCAGTACCCCGACCCTAACAGGGGGAGAGACCCAGTACTTC.

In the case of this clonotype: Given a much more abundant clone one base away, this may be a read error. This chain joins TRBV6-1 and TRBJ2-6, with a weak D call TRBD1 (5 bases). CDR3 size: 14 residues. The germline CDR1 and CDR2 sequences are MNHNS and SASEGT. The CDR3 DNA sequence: TGTGCCAGCAGTGCCCTCGCTGGGGCCGACGTCCTGACTTTC. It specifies CASSALAGADVLTF.

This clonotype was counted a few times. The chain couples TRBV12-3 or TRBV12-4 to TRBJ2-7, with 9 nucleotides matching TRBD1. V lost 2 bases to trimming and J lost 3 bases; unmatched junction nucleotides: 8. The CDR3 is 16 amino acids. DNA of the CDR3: TGTGCCAGCAGTTTATGGGGGACAGGGAGAGACTACGAGCAGTACTTC. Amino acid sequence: CASSLWGTGRDYEQYF.

The CDR3 DNA reads TGCAGTGCTCTGCCGGTTGACCTAAACTATGGCTACACCTTC. It specifies CSALPVDLNYGYTF. The chain employs TRBV20-1 and TRBJ1-2; D not certain. This CDR3 comprises 14 residues. CDR1 is DFQATT, CDR2 SNEGSKA, per germline (reference sequence). The V end was cut by 5 bases, the J end by 2 bases, with 15 bases between.

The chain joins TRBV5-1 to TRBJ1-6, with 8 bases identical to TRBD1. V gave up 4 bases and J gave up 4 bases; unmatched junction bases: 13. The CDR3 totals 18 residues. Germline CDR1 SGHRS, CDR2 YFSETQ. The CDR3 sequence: CASSKRTGTTLYNSPLHF. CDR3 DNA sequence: TGCGCCAGCAGCAAAAGGACAGGGACGACCCTTTATAATTCACCCCTCCACTTT.

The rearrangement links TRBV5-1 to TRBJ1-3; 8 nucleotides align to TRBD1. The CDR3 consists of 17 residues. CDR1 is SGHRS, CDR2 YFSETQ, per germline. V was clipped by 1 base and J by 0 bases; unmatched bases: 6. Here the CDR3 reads CASSLLGQASSGNTIYF. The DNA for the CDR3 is TGCGCCAGCAGCTTGTTGGGACAGGCGAGCTCTGGAAACACCATATATTTT.

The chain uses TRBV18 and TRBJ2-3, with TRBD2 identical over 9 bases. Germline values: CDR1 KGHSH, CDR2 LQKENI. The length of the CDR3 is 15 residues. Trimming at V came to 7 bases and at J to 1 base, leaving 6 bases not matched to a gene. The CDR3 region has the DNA TGTGCCAGCTACCCTAGCGGGACCCGCACAGATACGCAGTATTTT. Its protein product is CASYPSGTRTDTQYF.

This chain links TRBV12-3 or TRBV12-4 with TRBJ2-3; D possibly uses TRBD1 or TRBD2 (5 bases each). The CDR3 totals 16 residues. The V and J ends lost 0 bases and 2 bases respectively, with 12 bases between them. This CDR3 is CASSLAPREITDTQYF. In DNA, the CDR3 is TGTGCCAGCAGTTTAGCTCCCAGGGAGATCACAGATACGCAGTATTTT.

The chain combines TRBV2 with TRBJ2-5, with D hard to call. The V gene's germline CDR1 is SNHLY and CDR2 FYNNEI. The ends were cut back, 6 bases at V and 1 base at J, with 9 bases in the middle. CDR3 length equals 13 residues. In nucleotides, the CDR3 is TGTGCCAGCAGACCTAGGGCCCAAGAGACCCAGTACTTC. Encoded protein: CASRPRAQETQYF.

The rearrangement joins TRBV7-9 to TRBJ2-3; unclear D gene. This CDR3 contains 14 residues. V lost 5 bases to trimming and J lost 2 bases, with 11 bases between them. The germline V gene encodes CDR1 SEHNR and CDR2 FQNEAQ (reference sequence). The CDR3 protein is CASSPDGFTDTQYF. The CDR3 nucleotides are TGTGCCAGCAGCCCAGACGGCTTCACAGATACGCAGTATTTT.

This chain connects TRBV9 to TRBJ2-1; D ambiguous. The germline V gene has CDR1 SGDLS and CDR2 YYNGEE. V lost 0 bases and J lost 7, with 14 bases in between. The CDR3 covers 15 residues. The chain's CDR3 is CASSVAAGRSNEQFF. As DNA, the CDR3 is TGTGCCAGCAGCGTAGCTGCCGGACGGAGTAATGAGCAGTTCTTC.

The CDR3 is CSVGRGGGDEQYF. The CDR3 region has the DNA TGCAGCGTGGGTCGTGGGGGGGGAGATGAGCAGTACTTC. The V call is TRBV29-1, the J call TRBJ2-5, with 7 bases identical to TRBD2. The CDR3 spans 13 residues. The germline V gene encodes CDR1 SQVTM and CDR2 ANQGSEA. Unmatched junction bases numbered 15, after V lost 6 bases and J lost 11 bases. The complete variable domain, with remaining parts taken from reference TRBV29-1 and TRBJ2-5, reads SAVISQKPSRDICQRGTSLTIQCQVDSQVTMMFWYRQQPGQSLTLIATANQGSEATYESGFVIDKFPISRPNLTFSTLTVSNMSPEDSSIYLCSVGRGGGDEQYFGPGTRLLVL.

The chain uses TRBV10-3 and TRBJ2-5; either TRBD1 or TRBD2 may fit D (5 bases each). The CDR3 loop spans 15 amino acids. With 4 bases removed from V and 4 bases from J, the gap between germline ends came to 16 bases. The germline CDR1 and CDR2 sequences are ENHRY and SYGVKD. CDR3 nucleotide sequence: TGTGCCATCAGTGGGGGGTCACTTGGTAGAGAGACCCAGTACTTC. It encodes CAISGGSLGRETQYF.